This is a list of T cell receptor beta chains from one sample in a study of beta chain features in type 1 diabetes. Assay: immunoSEQ multiplex PCR; the TCRdb copy retains only in-frame clones and omits some. The sample has about 160,000 clones; under 9.5% are singletons. Sequencing was done on a sample of central memory CD4+ T cells from blood. The receptors originated from a man between 18 and 29 years old in good health. Each CDR3 is given with its conserved first and last residue. Each record gives: CDR3 protein, CDR3 DNA, J gene, D gene, V gene, clone size. The D gene is left open where the match is weak. Clone size, where shown, is once, few, many, or a class for clones that have expanded.

CAWRPTVPHKETQYF	TGTGCCTGGAGACCCACAGTACCCCATAAAGAGACCCAGTACTTC	TRBJ2-5	NA	TRBV30	few
CASSPTGQFNQPQHF	TGTGCCAGCAGCCCCACGGGACAGTTCAATCAGCCCCAGCATTTT	TRBJ1-5	TRBD1	TRBV9	few
CSVEGAGGYTF	TGCAGCGTTGAAGGGGCGGGAGGCTACACCTTC	TRBJ1-2	NA	TRBV29-1	NA
CASSTGTGWSPYF	TGTGCCAGCAGTACGGGGACAGGGTGGAGTCCGTACTTC	TRBJ2-5	TRBD1	TRBV6-6	few
CASSYAGAYGYTF	TGTGCCAGCAGCTACGCAGGGGCCTATGGCTACACCTTC	TRBJ1-2	NA	TRBV7-2	few
CAISYSDTNYGYTF	TGTGCCATCAGTTACTCGGACACAAACTATGGCTACACCTTC	TRBJ1-2	NA	TRBV10-3	few
CASSQGLGTGGYEQYF	TGTGCCAGCAGCCAAGGTCTTGGGACAGGGGGCTACGAGCAGTACTTC	TRBJ2-7	TRBD1	TRBV14	many
CASSMDRVINQPQHF	TGTGCCAGTAGTATGGACAGGGTTATCAATCAGCCCCAGCATTTT	TRBJ1-5	TRBD1	TRBV19	NA
CASSRDRGMNTEAFF	TGTGCCAGCAGCCGGGACAGGGGAATGAACACTGAAGCTTTCTTT	TRBJ1-1	TRBD1	TRBV7-9	few
CASSEAGNQPQHF	TGTGCCAGTTCCGAAGCGGGCAATCAGCCCCAGCATTTT	TRBJ1-5	NA	TRBV25-1	NA
CASSLQGVNTEAFF	TGTGCCAGCAGCTTACAGGGGGTGAACACTGAAGCTTTCTTT	TRBJ1-1	TRBD1	TRBV7-9	few
CSVGQGSAEAFF	TGCAGCGTCGGACAGGGGAGCGCTGAAGCTTTCTTT	TRBJ1-1	TRBD1	TRBV29-1	many
CASSLAGGVVYEQFF	TGTGCCAGCAGCTTAGCGGGGGGTGTTGTATATGAGCAGTTCTTC	TRBJ2-1	NA	TRBV7-2	NA
CASSRDYLYNEQFF	TGTGCCAGTAGTAGGGACTATCTTTACAATGAGCAGTTCTTC	TRBJ2-1	TRBD2	TRBV19	few
CASRGQENQPQHF	TGTGCCAGTAGAGGACAGGAAAATCAGCCCCAGCATTTT	TRBJ1-5	TRBD1	TRBV19	few
CSACPVDGYTF	TGCAGTGCGTGTCCGGTGGATGGCTACACCTTC	TRBJ1-2	NA	TRBV20-1	NA
CASSQDPPTGLETQYF	TGCGCCAGCAGCCAAGATCCGCCAACAGGGTTGGAGACCCAGTACTTC	TRBJ2-5	NA	TRBV4-1	few
CAIREGTGTDTQYF	TGTGCCATCAGGGAGGGTACGGGAACAGATACGCAGTATTTT	TRBJ2-3	NA	TRBV10-3	NA
CACAQPPGPVYEQYF	TGTGCCTGCGCCCAACCGCCGGGTCCTGTCTACGAGCAGTACTTC	TRBJ2-7	NA	TRBV30	few
CASQDGGGAGTDTQYF	TGTGCCAGCCAAGATGGGGGGGGCGCGGGCACAGATACGCAGTATTTT	TRBJ2-3	NA	TRBV7-2	NA
CASSLTNTGELFF	TGCGCCAGCAGCTTGACAAACACCGGGGAGCTGTTTTTT	TRBJ2-2	NA	TRBV5-1	NA
CASLETGLNTEAFF	TGTGCCAGCCTAGAAACGGGTCTAAACACTGAAGCTTTCTTT	TRBJ1-1	NA	TRBV2	few
CASSLDRGANYGYTF	TGTGCCAGCAGCCTCGACAGGGGAGCTAACTATGGCTACACCTTC	TRBJ1-2	TRBD1	TRBV7-2	once
CASSTLTGGGETQYF	TGTGCCAGTAGTACCCTTACAGGGGGTGGAGAGACCCAGTACTTC	TRBJ2-5	TRBD1	TRBV19	NA
CASSSTDTEAFF	TGTGCCAGCAGCTCAACGGACACTGAAGCTTTCTTT	TRBJ1-1	NA	TRBV9	many
CASSETGSYNEQFF	TGTGCCAGCAGTGAGACAGGAAGCTACAATGAGCAGTTCTTC	TRBJ2-1	NA	TRBV6-4	NA
CAISARQGDNYGYTF	TGTGCCATCAGTGCAAGACAGGGAGACAACTATGGCTACACCTTC	TRBJ1-2	TRBD1	TRBV10-3	few
CASSDRDRGGYTF	TGTGCCAGCAGTGATCGGGACAGGGGAGGATACACCTTC	TRBJ1-2	TRBD1	TRBV6-1	NA
CASSEASGGAGYGYTF	TGTGCCAGCAGTGAAGCGTCGGGGGGGGCCGGATATGGCTACACCTTC	TRBJ1-2	NA	TRBV6-1	few
CASSIGADRLFF	TGTGCCAGTAGTATAGGGGCAGATCGCCTGTTTTTT	TRBJ1-4	NA	TRBV19	few
CAIRWDRGSDGELFF	TGTGCCATCAGATGGGACAGGGGGTCGGACGGGGAGCTGTTTTTT	TRBJ2-2	TRBD1	TRBV10-3	NA
CASSADQPQHF	TGTGCCAGCAGTGCCGATCAGCCCCAGCATTTT	TRBJ1-5	NA	TRBV2	NA
CASSPPRTGVADTQYF	TGTGCCAGCTCACCACCGAGGACAGGGGTGGCAGATACGCAGTATTTT	TRBJ2-3	TRBD1	TRBV18	NA
CASSPRDRGPGGANVLTF	TGTGCCAGTAGTCCCCGGGACAGGGGGCCTGGTGGGGCCAACGTCCTGACTTTC	TRBJ2-6	TRBD1	TRBV19	few
CASSLVGGGSSYNEQFF	TGCGCCAGCAGCTTGGTGGGCGGGGGGAGCTCCTACAATGAGCAGTTCTTC	TRBJ2-1	TRBD2	TRBV5-1	NA
CASSLDGRGVQPQHF	TGCGCCAGCAGCTTGGATGGGAGGGGGGTACAGCCCCAGCATTTT	TRBJ1-5	NA	TRBV5-1	few
CASSLFPGVSSYEQYF	TGTGCCAGCAGCTTATTTCCAGGGGTAAGCTCCTACGAGCAGTACTTC	TRBJ2-7	NA	TRBV7-2	NA
CASSVAVGTSGGREQFF	TGTGCCAGCAGCGTAGCTGTCGGGACTAGCGGGGGGCGTGAGCAGTTCTTC	TRBJ2-1	TRBD2	TRBV9	NA
CAISGSGLSYEQYF	TGTGCCATCAGTGGAAGCGGCCTCTCCTACGAGCAGTACTTC	TRBJ2-7	NA	TRBV10-3	NA
CAWRSGLGQPQHF	TGTGCCTGGAGATCAGGGTTGGGGCAGCCCCAGCATTTT	TRBJ1-5	NA	TRBV30	NA
CASSLGDTRERFF	TGTGCCAGCAGCTTAGGGGATACGAGGGAAAGGTTCTTC	TRBJ2-1	NA	TRBV7-9	few
CSADRETGVFGYTF	TGCAGCGCCGATCGGGAGACAGGGGTATTTGGCTACACCTTC	TRBJ1-2	TRBD1	TRBV29-1	few
CASSLDWTRKQFF	TGTGCCAGCAGCTTAGATTGGACTAGGAAGCAGTTCTTC	TRBJ2-1	TRBD2	TRBV11-2	few